This entry lists 2 T cell receptor beta chains sequenced from one sample in a study of T cells after yellow fever vaccination (dated by TCRdb to the late 2010s). The sample's treatment or condition label, in plain terms: live attenuated yellow fever vaccine strain. Libraries were built with 5' RACE. TCRdb names Illumina HiSeq 2500 as the instrument used. Through fastp at Q25 and MiXCR, TCRdb rebuilt clones from the public reads, retaining in-frame beta chains. When rows share a CDR3 protein, they turn into one entry using the most common DNA and genes. Recorded for this sample are hundreds of thousands of distinct CDR3 sequences; about 19% of them occurred a single time. Roughly an eighth of the sample is in the top ten clones. This material consisted of PBMCs, taken 15 days after the yellow fever booster vaccination. Receptors originate from a man aged 30-40 years who received the YFV17D yellow fever vaccine.

This clonotype turned up a few times. The chain is built from TRBV5-6 and TRBJ1-5; D unclear. The CDR3 consists of 13 residues. Germline-derived CDR1 and CDR2 are SGHDT and YYEEEE. V gave up 2 bases and J gave up 5 bases, with 8 bases separating them. CDR3 loop: CASSFDGDQPQHF. CDR3 nucleotides: TGTGCCAGCAGCTTCGATGGCGATCAGCCCCAGCATTTT.

This clonotype was seen only a few times. The chain links TRBV6-1 to TRBJ2-7, with D possibly called TRBD1 or TRBD2 (6 bases each). Germline V CDR1 and CDR2: MNHNS, SASEGT. Trimming removed 11 bases from V and 0 bases from J, with 20 bases in between. The length of the CDR3 is 15 residues. CDR3 amino acids: CASRGRYEISYEQYF. CDR3 nucleotide sequence: TGTGCCTCCCGGGGGCGGTACGAAATCTCCTACGAGCAGTACTTC.